These 20 T cell receptor beta chains originate from one sample sequenced in a study of T-cell reconstitution after alpha-beta-depleted transplantation in children. Unique molecular identifiers were incorporated when the TCRbeta library was constructed. TCRdb used MiXCR to reprocess the PCR reads, holding one entry per CDR3 protein. The repertoire has 200,000 to 250,000 distinct CDR3 sequences, 9.5% to 15% of them found once; the top ten carry approximately 2.9%. The sequencing here drew on PBMCs from the stem cell graft donor, taken from the stem cell graft. Receptors were obtained from a human donor who donated a stem cell graft to a child with acute lymphoblastic leukemia.

This clonotype was seen repeatedly, ten times or more. This chain uses TRBV7-6 with TRBJ1-1; D unresolved. This CDR3 is built from 13 residues. Deletions cut 0 bases from V and 2 bases from J, with 4 bases between. Germline assignment: CDR1 SGHVS and CDR2 FNYEAQ. CDR3 DNA sequence: TGTGCCAGCAGCTTAGCCATCAACACTGAAGCTTTCTTT. Its translation: CASSLAINTEAFF.

This clonotype was seen a handful of times. The rearrangement joins TRBV13 to TRBJ2-7, with 9 bases identical to TRBD2. The V segment lost 5 bases and the J segment 0 bases; nucleotides outside the gene matches: 14. Germline assignment: CDR1 PRHDT and CDR2 FYEKMQ (reference sequence). This CDR3 is built from 18 residues. CDR3 sequence: CASSLKGGGGGASYEQYF. In nucleotides, the CDR3 is TGTGCCAGCAGCCTCAAGGGGGGTGGCGGGGGGGCCTCCTACGAGCAGTACTTC.

This clonotype was recorded many times. This rearrangement joins TRBV6-2 or TRBV6-3 to TRBJ1-2; TRBD1 is a possible D gene (5 bases). V lost 4 bases and J 4 bases, leaving 13 bases between the germline ends. The CDR3 runs to 14 residues. The germline V gene encodes CDR1 MNHEY and CDR2 SVGEGT. As DNA, the CDR3 is TGTGCCAGCAGTTCCATCGGACACAGCTATGGCTACACCTTC. It translates to CASSSIGHSYGYTF.

This clonotype occurred many times. CDR3 protein: CASSSGQATNEKLFF. The CDR3 nucleotides are TGCGCCAGCAGCTCCGGACAGGCAACTAATGAAAAACTGTTTTTT. The chain recombines TRBV5-1 with TRBJ1-4; 7 bases match TRBD1. Germline-derived CDR1 and CDR2 are SGHRS and YFSETQ. This CDR3 is built from 15 residues. Losses at the gene ends were 3 bases for V and 0 bases for J; bases not matched to a gene: 2.

This clonotype was found many times. The V gene is TRBV24-1, the J gene TRBJ2-3; TRBD1 might be the D (5 bases). Germline CDR1 is KGHDR and CDR2 is SFDVKD. This CDR3 comprises 12 residues. Trimming removed 9 bases at V and 2 bases at J, with 8 bases between. DNA of the CDR3: TGTGCCACCGGACAAGTCACAGATACGCAGTATTTT. Its protein product is CATGQVTDTQYF.

The chain employs TRBV30 and TRBJ2-5; D gene unclear. This CDR3 has 12 residues. V gave up 0 bases and J gave up 7 bases, with 9 bases separating them. Germline CDR1 and CDR2: GTSNPN and SVGIG (reference sequence). Here the CDR3 reads CAWSVLSGTQYF. For the CDR3, the DNA is TGTGCCTGGAGTGTCCTATCTGGGACCCAGTACTTC.

This clonotype was found many times. The chain couples TRBV27 to TRBJ2-5; maybe TRBD2 (5 bases). Deletions cut 7 bases from V and 5 bases from J, with 23 bases between. The CDR3 extends over 16 amino acids. Germline-derived CDR1 and CDR2 are MNHEY and SMNVEV (reference sequence). CDR3 coding DNA: TGTGCCAGCACCCCTTCTGGCCCCTTCTCGGGGGAGACCCAGTACTTC. Translating gives CASTPSGPFSGETQYF.

The rearrangement uses TRBV5-4 and TRBJ1-5; D is possibly TRBD1 (6 bases). Germline CDR1 reads SGHNT; CDR2 reads YYREEE (reference sequence). This CDR3 has 14 residues. V lost 0 bases and J 2 bases, leaving 6 bases between the germline ends. The CDR3 spells CASSLGTGNQPQHF. The DNA of the CDR3 is TGTGCCAGCAGCTTGGGGACAGGCAATCAGCCCCAGCATTTT.

This clonotype was seen ten or more times. This chain connects TRBV5-1 to TRBJ2-3; D gene ambiguous. This CDR3 is built from 14 residues. V dropped 4 bases and J dropped 5 bases, with 14 bases sitting between them. Looked up from germline, CDR1 is SGHRS and CDR2 is YFSETQ. CDR3 loop: CASSPNGPRDTQYF. DNA for the CDR3: TGCGCCAGCAGCCCGAACGGGCCTAGAGATACGCAGTATTTT. Variable domain in full (rest from reference TRBV5-1 and TRBJ2-3): KAGVTQTPRYLIKTRGQQVTLSCSPISGHRSVSWYQQTPGQGLQFLFEYFSETQRNKGNFPGRFSGRQFSNSRSEMNVSTLELGDSALYLCASSPNGPRDTQYFGPGTRLTVL.

In this sample, this clonotype turned up many times. The CDR3 sequence: CSARDISGGYEQYF. CDR3 sequence (DNA): TGCAGTGCTAGAGATATTAGCGGGGGCTACGAGCAGTACTTC. This chain joins TRBV20-1 and TRBJ2-7, with TRBD2 identical over 9 bases. With V trimmed by 0 bases and J by 3 bases, 3 bases remained unmatched. The CDR3 length is 14 residues. CDR1 and CDR2 (germline): DFQATT, SNEGSKA (reference sequence).

With regard to this clonotype: A much more abundant neighbour one base away suggests this may be a read error. The gene calls are TRBV4-3 and TRBJ2-5; no clear D gene. V was trimmed by 0 bases and J by 5 bases, leaving 16 bases between them. The CDR3 runs 16 residues. Per the germline V gene, CDR1 is LGHNA and CDR2 is YSLEER. CDR3 in amino acids: CASSQDFGVSDETQYF. CDR3 DNA: TGCGCCAGCAGCCAAGATTTTGGGGTCTCTGACGAGACCCAGTACTTC.

This clonotype turned up a few times. The rearrangement links TRBV2 to TRBJ2-7; the D gene could be TRBD1 or TRBD2 (5 bases each). CDR1 is SNHLY, CDR2 FYNNEI, per germline. CDR3 length equals 14 residues. V lost 8 bases, J lost 7 bases, and 21 bases lay in between. In nucleotides, the CDR3 is TGTGCCAGCTTCCCACCGGGACCCGGTCGAGAGCAGTACTTC. This gives the protein CASFPPGPGREQYF.

This clonotype showed up many times. This sequence joins TRBV6-5 and TRBJ2-7, with D possibly TRBD1 on 5 matching bases. Germline lookup yields CDR1 MNHEY and CDR2 SVGAGI. The CDR3 extends over 14 amino acids. Trimming left V 3 bases short and J 7 bases short, with 16 bases between. The CDR3 DNA reads TGTGCCAGCAGTTATCAGGGCCCTACGAGGGAGCAGTACTTC. Its protein product is CASSYQGPTREQYF.

CDR3 sequence reads: CSASRARGYNEQFF. In nucleotides, the CDR3 is TGCAGTGCTAGCAGAGCTAGGGGGTACAATGAGCAGTTCTTC. The chain employs TRBV20-1 and TRBJ2-1, with TRBD1 as a possible D gene (6 bases). Trimming shortened V by 3 bases and J by 4 bases, and 13 bases separated the two germline ends. CDR3 size: 14 residues. Germline CDR1 and CDR2: DFQATT and SNEGSKA (reference sequence).

The table lists this clonotype with many counts. The chain couples TRBV11-2 to TRBJ2-4; D unresolved. The CDR3 loop spans 15 amino acids. Deletions cut 5 bases from V and 8 bases from J, with 19 bases between. CDR1 SGHAT and CDR2 FQNNGV come from the germline V gene. CDR3 sequence reads: CASSKGSGRIDIQYF. Here the CDR3 DNA reads TGTGCCAGCAGCAAAGGCTCTGGCAGGATAGACATTCAGTACTTC.

Ten or more counts support this clonotype. For the CDR3, the DNA is TGCAGTGCTAGTAAGGAGGCGTTGAACACTGAAGCTTTCTTT. It is translated as CSASKEALNTEAFF. The V call is TRBV20-1, the J call TRBJ1-1, with D uncertain. Deletions cut 3 bases from V and 0 bases from J, with 11 bases between. The CDR3 totals 14 residues. Germline V gene sequence: CDR1 DFQATT, CDR2 SNEGSKA (reference sequence).

This clonotype was recorded at least ten times. The chain has TRBV5-6 and TRBJ2-5, with unresolved D. V was cut by 1 base and J by 5 bases, with 6 bases left in between. There are 12 residues in the CDR3. The germline CDR1 and CDR2 sequences are SGHDT and YYEEEE. The CDR3 DNA reads TGTGCCAGCAGCTTGATTAAGGAGACCCAGTACTTC. Encoded protein: CASSLIKETQYF.

There are many counts of this clonotype. The chain carries TRBV20-1 and TRBJ2-7; D is undetermined. Germline V gene lookup returns CDR1 DFQATT and CDR2 SNEGSKA (reference sequence). There are 15 residues in the CDR3. V was cut by 1 base and J by 3 bases, with 16 bases left in between. CDR3 protein: CSARGIERPNYEQYF. CDR3 in DNA: TGCAGTGCTAGAGGTATAGAACGACCCAACTACGAGCAGTACTTC.

The rearrangement uses TRBV20-1 and TRBJ2-7; no clear D gene. V lost 0 bases to trimming and J lost 4 bases, with 4 bases between them. The CDR3 is 11 amino acids. CDR1 DFQATT and CDR2 SNEGSKA come from the germline V gene (reference sequence). CDR3 residues: CSARDNYEQYF. The CDR3, as DNA: TGCAGTGCTAGAGACAATTACGAGCAGTACTTC.

This clonotype was seen ten or more times. CDR3 in amino acids: CASSLVAGDGTGELFF. CDR3 nucleotides: TGCGCCAGCAGCTTGGTCGCGGGAGACGGAACCGGGGAGCTGTTTTTT. V usage is TRBV5-1 and J usage is TRBJ2-2; TRBD2 matches at 7 bases. V lost 0 bases and J lost 5; bases outside the gene matches: 7. The CDR3 has 16 residues. CDR1 SGHRS and CDR2 YFSETQ come from the germline V gene.